This T cell receptor (beta chain) was identified in a study of blood T cell repertoires in COVID-19. The CDR3 contains 14 residues. Germline V gene data show CDR1 as SEHNR and CDR2 as FQNEAQ (reference sequence). Deletions cut 6 bases from V and 4 bases from J, with 16 bases between. It was within 2 weeks before study entry that exposed participants met a COVID-19 case. Using immunoSEQ multiplex PCR, the repertoire was profiled, and TCRdb retains in-frame clones only, with some absent. Among approximately 220,000 clones listed, under 90% were seen once. The sample comprised PBMCs or T cells enriched from blood (not recorded which). The chain combines TRBV7-9 with TRBJ2-7; D call uncertain. This sequence was found in a woman aged 40 to 50 who had been exposed to COVID-19. The CDR3: CASRPEVLGYEQYF. DNA of the CDR3: TGTGCCAGCAGACCCGAAGTGCTCGGGTACGAGCAGTACTTC.